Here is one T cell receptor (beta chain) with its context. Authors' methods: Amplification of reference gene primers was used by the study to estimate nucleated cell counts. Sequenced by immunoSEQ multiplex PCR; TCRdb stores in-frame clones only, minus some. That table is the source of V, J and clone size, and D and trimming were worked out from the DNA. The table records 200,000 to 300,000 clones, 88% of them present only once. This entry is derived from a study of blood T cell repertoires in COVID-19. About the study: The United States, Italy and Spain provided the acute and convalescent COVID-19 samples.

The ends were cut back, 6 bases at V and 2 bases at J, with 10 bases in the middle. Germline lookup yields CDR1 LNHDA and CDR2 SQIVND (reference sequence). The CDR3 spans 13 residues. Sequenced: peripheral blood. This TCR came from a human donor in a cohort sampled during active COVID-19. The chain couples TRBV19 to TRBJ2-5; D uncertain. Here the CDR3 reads CASSGTRQETQYF. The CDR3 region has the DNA TGTGCCAGTAGCGGTACCCGACAAGAGACCCAGTACTTC.